Included here is one T cell receptor (beta chain) sequence, with context. V was pared by 5 bases and J by 5 bases, with 13 bases between. Germline CDR1 reads SGHAT; CDR2 reads FQNNGV. The CDR3 runs to 14 residues. One entry per CDR3 protein results from TCRdb running MiXCR on the 5' RACE reads. In the table there are approximately 160,000 distinct CDR3 sequences, approximately 9.9% of which are singletons. This sample is drawn from a study of T cells after yellow fever vaccination. The sample here was CD8+ T cells sorted from PBMCs, taken 45 days after the yellow fever booster vaccination. The rearrangement links TRBV11-2 to TRBJ2-1; D gene uncertain. This TCR was sampled from a man aged 18 to 30 who received the YFV17D yellow fever vaccine. CDR3 residues: CASSPLPFNNEQFF. CDR3 nucleotides: TGTGCCAGCAGCCCCTTGCCATTTAACAATGAGCAGTTCTTC.